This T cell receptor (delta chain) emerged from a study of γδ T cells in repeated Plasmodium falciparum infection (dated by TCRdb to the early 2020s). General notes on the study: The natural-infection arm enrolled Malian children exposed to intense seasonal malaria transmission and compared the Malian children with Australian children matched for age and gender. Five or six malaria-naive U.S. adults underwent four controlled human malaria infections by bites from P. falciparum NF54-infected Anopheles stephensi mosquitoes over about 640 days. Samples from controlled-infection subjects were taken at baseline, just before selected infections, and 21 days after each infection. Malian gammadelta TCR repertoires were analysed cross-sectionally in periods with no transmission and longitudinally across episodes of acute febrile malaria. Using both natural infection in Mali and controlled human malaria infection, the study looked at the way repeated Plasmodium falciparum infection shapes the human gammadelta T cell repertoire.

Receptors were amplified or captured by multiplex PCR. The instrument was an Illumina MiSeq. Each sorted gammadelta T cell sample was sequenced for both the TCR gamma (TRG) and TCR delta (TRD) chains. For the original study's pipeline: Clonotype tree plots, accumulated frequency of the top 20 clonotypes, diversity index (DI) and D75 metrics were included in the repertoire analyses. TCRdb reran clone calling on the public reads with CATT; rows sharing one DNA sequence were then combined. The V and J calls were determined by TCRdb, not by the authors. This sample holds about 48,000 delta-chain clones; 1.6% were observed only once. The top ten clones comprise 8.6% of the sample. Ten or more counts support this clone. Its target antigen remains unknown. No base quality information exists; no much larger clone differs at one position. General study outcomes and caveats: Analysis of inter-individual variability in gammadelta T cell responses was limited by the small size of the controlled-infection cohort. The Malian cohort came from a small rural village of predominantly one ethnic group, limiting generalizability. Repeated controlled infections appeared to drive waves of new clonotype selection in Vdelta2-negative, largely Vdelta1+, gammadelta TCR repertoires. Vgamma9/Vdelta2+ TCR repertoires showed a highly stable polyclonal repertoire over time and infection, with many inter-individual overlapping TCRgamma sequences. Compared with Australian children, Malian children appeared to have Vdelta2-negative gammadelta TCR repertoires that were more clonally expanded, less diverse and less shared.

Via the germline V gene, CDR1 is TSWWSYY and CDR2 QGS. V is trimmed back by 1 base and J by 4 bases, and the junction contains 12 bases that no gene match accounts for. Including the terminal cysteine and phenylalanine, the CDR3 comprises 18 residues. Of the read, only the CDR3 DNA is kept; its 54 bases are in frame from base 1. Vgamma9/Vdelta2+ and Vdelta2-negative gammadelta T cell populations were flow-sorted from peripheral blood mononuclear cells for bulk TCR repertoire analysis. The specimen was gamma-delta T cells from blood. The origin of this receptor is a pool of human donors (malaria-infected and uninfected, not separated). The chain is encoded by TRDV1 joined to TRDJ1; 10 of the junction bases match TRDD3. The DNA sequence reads TGTGCTCTTGGGGAACGCCTTGGGGGATACCCGTCGAACGATAAACTCATCTTT. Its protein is CALGERLGGYPSNDKLIF.